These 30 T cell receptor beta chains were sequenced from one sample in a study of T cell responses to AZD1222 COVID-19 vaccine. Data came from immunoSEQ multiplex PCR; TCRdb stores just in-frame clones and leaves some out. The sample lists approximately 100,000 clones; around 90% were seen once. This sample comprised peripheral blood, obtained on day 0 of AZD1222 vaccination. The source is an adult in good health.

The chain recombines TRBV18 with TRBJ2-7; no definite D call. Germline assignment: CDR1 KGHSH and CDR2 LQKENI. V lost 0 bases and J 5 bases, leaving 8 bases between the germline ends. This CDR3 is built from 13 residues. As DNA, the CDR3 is TGTGCCAGCTCACCACCGAGTAGCAACGAGCAGTACTTC. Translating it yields CASSPPSSNEQYF.

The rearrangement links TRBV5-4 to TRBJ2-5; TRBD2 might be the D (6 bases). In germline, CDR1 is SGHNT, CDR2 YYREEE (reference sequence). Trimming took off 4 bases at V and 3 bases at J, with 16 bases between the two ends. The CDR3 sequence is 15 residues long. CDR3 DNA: TGTGCCAGCAGCAAAGGAGGGAGTACGAAAGAGACCCAGTACTTC. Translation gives CASSKGGSTKETQYF.

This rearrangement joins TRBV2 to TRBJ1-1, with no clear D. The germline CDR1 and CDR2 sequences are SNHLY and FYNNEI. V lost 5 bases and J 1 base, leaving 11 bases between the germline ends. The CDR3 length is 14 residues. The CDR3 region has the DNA TGTGCCAGCAGTCTTCCCCTGCGGAACACTGAAGCTTTCTTT. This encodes CASSLPLRNTEAFF.

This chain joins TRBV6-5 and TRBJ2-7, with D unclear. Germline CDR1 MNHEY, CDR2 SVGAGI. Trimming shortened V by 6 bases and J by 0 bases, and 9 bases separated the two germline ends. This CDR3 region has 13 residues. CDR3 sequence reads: CASRADISYEQYF. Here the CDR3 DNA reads TGTGCCAGCAGAGCCGACATCTCCTACGAGCAGTACTTC.

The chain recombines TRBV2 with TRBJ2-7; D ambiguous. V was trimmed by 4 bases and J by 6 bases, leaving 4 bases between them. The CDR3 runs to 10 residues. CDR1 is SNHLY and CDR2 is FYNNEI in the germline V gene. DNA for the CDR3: TGTGCCAGCAGTGCTGGCGAGCAGTACTTC. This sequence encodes CASSAGEQYF.

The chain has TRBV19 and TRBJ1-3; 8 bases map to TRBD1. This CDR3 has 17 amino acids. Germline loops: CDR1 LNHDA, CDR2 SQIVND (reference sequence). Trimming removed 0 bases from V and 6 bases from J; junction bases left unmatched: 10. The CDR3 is CASSIDSETGAENTIYF. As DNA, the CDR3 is TGTGCCAGTAGTATAGATTCGGAGACAGGGGCGGAAAACACCATATATTTT.

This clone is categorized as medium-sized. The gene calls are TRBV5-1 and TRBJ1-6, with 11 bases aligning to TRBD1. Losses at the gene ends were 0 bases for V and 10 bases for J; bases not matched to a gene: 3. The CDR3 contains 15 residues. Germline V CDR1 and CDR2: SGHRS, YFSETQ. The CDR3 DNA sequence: TGCGCCAGCAGCTTGGAGGGACAGGGGGGATCACCCCTCCACTTT. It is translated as CASSLEGQGGSPLHF.

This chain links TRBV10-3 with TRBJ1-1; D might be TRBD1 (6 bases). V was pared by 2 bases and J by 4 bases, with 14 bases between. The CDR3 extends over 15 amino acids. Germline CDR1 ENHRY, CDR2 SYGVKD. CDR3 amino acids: CAISEASQGSTEAFF. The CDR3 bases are TGTGCCATCAGTGAGGCGTCACAGGGTAGCACTGAAGCTTTCTTT.

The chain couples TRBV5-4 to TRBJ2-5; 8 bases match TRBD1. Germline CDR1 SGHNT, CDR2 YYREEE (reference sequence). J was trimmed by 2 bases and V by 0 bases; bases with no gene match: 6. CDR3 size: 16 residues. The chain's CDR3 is CASSLDYRGFQETQYF. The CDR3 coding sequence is TGTGCCAGCAGCTTGGATTACAGGGGGTTTCAAGAGACCCAGTACTTC.

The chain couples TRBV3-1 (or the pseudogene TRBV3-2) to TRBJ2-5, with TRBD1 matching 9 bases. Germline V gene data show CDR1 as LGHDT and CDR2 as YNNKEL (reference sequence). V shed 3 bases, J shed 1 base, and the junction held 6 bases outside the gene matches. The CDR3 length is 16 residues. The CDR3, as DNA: TGTGCCAGCAGCCATCGACCGGGACAGGGCCAAGAGACCCAGTACTTC. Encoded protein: CASSHRPGQGQETQYF.

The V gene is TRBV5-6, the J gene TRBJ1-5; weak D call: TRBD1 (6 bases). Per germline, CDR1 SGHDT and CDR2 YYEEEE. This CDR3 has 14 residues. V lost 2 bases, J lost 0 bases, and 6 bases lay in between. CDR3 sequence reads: CASSFRGSNQPQHF. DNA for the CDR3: TGTGCCAGCAGCTTCAGGGGTAGCAATCAGCCCCAGCATTTT. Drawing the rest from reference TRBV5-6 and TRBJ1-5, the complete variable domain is DAGVTQSPTHLIKTRGQQVTLRCSPKSGHDTVSWYQQALGQGPQFIFQYYEEEERQRGNFPDRFSGHQFPNYSSELNVNALLLGDSALYLCASSFRGSNQPQHFGDGTRLSIL.

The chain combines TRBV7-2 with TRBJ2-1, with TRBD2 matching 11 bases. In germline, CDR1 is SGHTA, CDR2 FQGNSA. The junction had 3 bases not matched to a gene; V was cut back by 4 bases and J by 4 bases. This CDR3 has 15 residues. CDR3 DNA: TGTGCCAGCAGCTCCCTAGCGGGGGGATACAATGAGCAGTTCTTC. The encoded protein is CASSSLAGGYNEQFF.

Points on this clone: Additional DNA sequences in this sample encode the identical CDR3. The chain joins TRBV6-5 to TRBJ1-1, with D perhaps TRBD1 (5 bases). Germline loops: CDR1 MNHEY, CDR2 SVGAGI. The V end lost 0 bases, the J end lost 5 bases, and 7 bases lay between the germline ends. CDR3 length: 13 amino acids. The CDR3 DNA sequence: TGTGCCAGCAGTTACTCCTGGGGGACTGAAGCTTTCTTT. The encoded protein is CASSYSWGTEAFF.

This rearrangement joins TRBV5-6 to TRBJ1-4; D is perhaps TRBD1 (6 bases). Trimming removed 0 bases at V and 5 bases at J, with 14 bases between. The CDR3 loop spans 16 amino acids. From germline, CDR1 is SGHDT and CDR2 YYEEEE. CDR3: CASSLVLQGKNEKLFF. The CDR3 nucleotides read TGTGCCAGCAGCTTGGTTTTACAGGGAAAGAATGAAAAACTGTTTTTT.

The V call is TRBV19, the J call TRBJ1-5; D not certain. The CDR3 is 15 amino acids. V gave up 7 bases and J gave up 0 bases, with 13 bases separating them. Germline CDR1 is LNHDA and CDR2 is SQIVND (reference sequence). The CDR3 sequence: CASIIRHYSNQPQHF. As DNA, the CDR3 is TGTGCCAGTATTATCCGGCACTATAGCAATCAGCCCCAGCATTTT.

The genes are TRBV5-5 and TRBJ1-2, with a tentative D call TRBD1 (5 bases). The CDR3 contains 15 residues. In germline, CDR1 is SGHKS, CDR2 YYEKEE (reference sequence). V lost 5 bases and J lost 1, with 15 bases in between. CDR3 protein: CASRPAVGGNYGYTF. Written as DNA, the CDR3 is TGTGCCAGCAGGCCTGCCGTTGGGGGTAACTATGGCTACACCTTC.

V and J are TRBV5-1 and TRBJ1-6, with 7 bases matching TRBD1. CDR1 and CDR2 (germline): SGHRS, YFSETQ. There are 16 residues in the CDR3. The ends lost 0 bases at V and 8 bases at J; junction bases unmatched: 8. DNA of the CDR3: TGCGCCAGCAGCTTGGCGACAGGGAGGAGGGATTCACCCCTCCACTTT. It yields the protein CASSLATGRRDSPLHF.

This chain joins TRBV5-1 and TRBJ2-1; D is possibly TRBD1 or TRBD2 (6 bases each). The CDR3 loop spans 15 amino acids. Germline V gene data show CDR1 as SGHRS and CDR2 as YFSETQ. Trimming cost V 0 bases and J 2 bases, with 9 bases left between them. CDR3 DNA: TGCGCCAGCAGCTTGGAAGGGGGGACCTACAATGAGCAGTTCTTC. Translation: CASSLEGGTYNEQFF.

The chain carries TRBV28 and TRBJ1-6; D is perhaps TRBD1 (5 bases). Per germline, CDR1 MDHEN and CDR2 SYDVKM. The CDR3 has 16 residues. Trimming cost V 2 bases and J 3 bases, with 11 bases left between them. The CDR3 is CASSLQGRDYNSPLHF. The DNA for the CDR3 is TGTGCCAGCAGTTTACAGGGCAGGGACTATAATTCACCCCTCCACTTT.

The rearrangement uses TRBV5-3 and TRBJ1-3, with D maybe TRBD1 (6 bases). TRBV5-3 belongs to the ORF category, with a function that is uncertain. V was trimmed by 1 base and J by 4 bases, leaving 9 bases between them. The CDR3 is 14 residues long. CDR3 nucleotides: TGTGCCAGAAGCTTGTGGGGGGCAGGAAACACCATATATTTT. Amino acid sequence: CARSLWGAGNTIYF.

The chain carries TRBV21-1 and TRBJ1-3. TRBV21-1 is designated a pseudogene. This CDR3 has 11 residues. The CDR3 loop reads CASSYGAHIYF. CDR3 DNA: TGTGCCAGCAGCTACGGGGCCCACATATATTTT.

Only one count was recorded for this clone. The CDR3 coding sequence is TGTGCCAGCAGTGCTAGCGGAGCTTTCTTT. Protein: CASSASGAFF. This rearrangement joins TRBV2 to TRBJ1-1; D ambiguous. Germline-derived CDR1 and CDR2 are SNHLY and FYNNEI. V dropped 4 bases and J dropped 10 bases, with 7 bases sitting between them. This CDR3 spans 10 amino acids. The full variable domain, completed using reference TRBV2 and TRBJ1-1, is EPEVTQTPSHQVTQMGQEVILRCVPISNHLYFYWYRQILGQKVEFLVSFYNNEISEKSEIFDDQFSVERPDGSNFTLKIRSTKLEDSAMYFCASSASGAFFGQGTRLTVV.

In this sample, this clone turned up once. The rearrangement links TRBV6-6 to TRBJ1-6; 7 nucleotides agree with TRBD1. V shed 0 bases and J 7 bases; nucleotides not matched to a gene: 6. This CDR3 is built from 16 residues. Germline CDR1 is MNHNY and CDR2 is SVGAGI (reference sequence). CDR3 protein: CASSYSGDSRNSPLHF. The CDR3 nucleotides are TGTGCCAGCAGTTACTCAGGGGACAGTCGGAATTCACCCCTCCACTTT.

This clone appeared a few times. DNA of the CDR3: TGTGCCAGCAGCCTGGGGGCTGCGAGCTCTGGAAACACCATATATTTT. Protein: CASSLGAASSGNTIYF. This rearrangement joins TRBV9 to TRBJ1-3; tentative D call: TRBD1 (6 bases). This CDR3 is 16 amino acids long. V was shortened by 4 bases and J by 0 bases, with 14 bases between the two germline ends. Germline lookup yields CDR1 SGDLS and CDR2 YYNGEE.

The CDR3 sequence is CASSRRDDEQFF. CDR3 bases: TGCGCCAGCAGCAGGAGGGACGATGAGCAGTTCTTC. V gene TRBV5-1 combines with J gene TRBJ2-1, with D maybe TRBD2 (6 bases). V dropped 4 bases and J dropped 8 bases, with 10 bases sitting between them. Germline V gives CDR1 SGHRS, CDR2 YFSETQ. The CDR3 extends over 12 amino acids.

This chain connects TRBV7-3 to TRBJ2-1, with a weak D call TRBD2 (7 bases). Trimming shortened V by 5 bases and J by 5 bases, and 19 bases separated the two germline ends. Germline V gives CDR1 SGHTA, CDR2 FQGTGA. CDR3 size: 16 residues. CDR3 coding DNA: TGTGCCAGCAGCCCCTCCCCCAGGCGGGGGCACAATGAGCAGTTCTTC. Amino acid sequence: CASSPSPRRGHNEQFF.

The CDR3, as DNA: TGCGCCAGCAGTGAGCTTTTCACCGGGGAGCTGTTTTTT. Its protein is CASSELFTGELFF. The rearrangement uses TRBV10-1 and TRBJ2-2; unclear D gene. CDR1 and CDR2 from the germline V gene are WNHNN and SYGVQD (reference sequence). The CDR3 is made up of 13 amino acids. V shed 2 bases and J shed 4 bases, with 5 bases lying between them.

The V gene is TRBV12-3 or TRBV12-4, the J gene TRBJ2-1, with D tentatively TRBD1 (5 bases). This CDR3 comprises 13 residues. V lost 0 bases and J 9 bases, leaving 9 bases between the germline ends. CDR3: CASSLARVREQFF. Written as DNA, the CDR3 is TGTGCCAGCAGTTTAGCCAGGGTCCGTGAGCAGTTCTTC.

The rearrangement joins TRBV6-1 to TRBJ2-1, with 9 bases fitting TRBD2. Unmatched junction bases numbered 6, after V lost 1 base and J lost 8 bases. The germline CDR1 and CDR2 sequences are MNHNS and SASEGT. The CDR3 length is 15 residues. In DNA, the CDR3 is TGTGCCAGCAGTGAAGGGCGGGGGGGGTCGGATGAGCAGTTCTTC. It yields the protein CASSEGRGGSDEQFF.

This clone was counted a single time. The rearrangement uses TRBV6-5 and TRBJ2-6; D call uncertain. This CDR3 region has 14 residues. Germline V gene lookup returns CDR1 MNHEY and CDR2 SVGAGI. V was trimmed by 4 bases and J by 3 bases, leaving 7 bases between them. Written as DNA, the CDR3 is TGTGCCAGCAGTTCCTACGATGGGGCCAACGTCCTGACTTTC. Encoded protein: CASSSYDGANVLTF.